This TCR beta chain is drawn from a study of cytomegalovirus exposure and HLA in healthy donors. General observations from the study: Most of the TCR beta V segments (in an earlier analysis) were productive either about 87% or about 30% of the time.

V was pared by 4 bases and J by 8 bases, with 16 bases between. CDR3 length: 14 residues. Looked up from germline, CDR1 is SGHNT and CDR2 is YYREEE (reference sequence). To note about this clone: Antigen unknown.

Amplification used 60 Vbeta primers and 13 Jbeta primers. Source study methods: There were some 87 million unique TCR beta chains by a later count, and some 11 million of them were shared. Assay: immunoSEQ multiplex PCR; the TCRdb copy retains only in-frame clones and omits some. The DNA was the basis for D and trimming; V, J and clone size are from that table. Here the sample spans 80,000 to 100,000 clones, 73% being singletons. Sequencing used PBMCs. The receptor was isolated from a man in his forties in good health and CMV-seronegative. The chain recombines TRBV5-4 with TRBJ2-1; D perhaps matches TRBD2 (7 bases). CDR3 sequence: CASSGGAGVHEQFF. The CDR3 DNA follows: TGTGCCAGCAGCGGGGGGGCGGGCGTCCATGAGCAGTTCTTC.